This T cell receptor beta chain was found in a study of blood T cell repertoires in COVID-19 (TCRdb year 2020). General notes on the study: Samples covering the acute and convalescent phases of COVID-19 were provided by collaborators in the United States, Italy and Spain. The repertoires were released in a freely available public database meant as a resource for research on the immune response to SARS-CoV-2. Where HLA class I and class II types were available, the types were taken from metadata supplied by the sample provider, not from assay-based typing. A de-identified subject ID, COVID-19 status, age in years and sex were almost always included in the sample metadata. The material from the prospective study consisted of cDNA or gDNA derived from T cells, B-cell-depleted T cells, or PBMCs. The dataset comprised deeply sampled blood TCRbeta repertoires from subjects exposed to, actively infected with, or recovered from COVID-19. Samples were obtained from the ongoing ImmuneRACE study (first 160 participants) and from 1,254 subjects provided by 6 global collaborators.

At one collaborating source in Seattle, patients were enrolled during active infection and were followed longitudinally through the course of disease. Collaborating institutions collected whole blood in K2EDTA tubes following their own protocols. For TCRbeta analysis, collaborators shipped samples as frozen whole blood, isolated PBMCs, or DNA extracted from either of those sample types. About this clone: The clone's antigen remains unknown. No base quality values were provided; no much bigger clone lies one nucleotide off.

The immunoSEQ Assay, a bias-controlled multiplex PCR, was used to amplify TCRbeta CDR3 regions from genomic DNA. As for the original processing: The number of nucleated cells in each sample was estimated by amplification of reference gene primers within the assay. Sequence reads were collapsed and filtered to measure the absolute abundance of every unique TCRbeta CDR3 rearrangement. Productive Simpson clonality was computed per sample as the square root of Simpson's diversity index over productive rearrangements. TCRdb stores this immuneACCESS table with in-frame sequences only. Part of the clones is absent; in the studies checked, under half of the shortfall reflects unresolved V genes, and no reason is known for the rest. V and J calls and clone size are as listed in that table; D and trimming were resolved from the DNA. This sample lists about 180,000 clones; about four fifths were detected once. 6% to 8% of the sample comes from the top ten.

Paper-wide results and their limitations: The amount of clinical and demographic metadata varied by source and participant and was provided uncurated.

CDR1 is given as LGHDT and CDR2 as YNNKEL, both from the germline V gene (reference sequence). The V end gives up 2 bases and the J end 3 bases, leaving 11 bases in the junction not matched to a gene. The cysteine opens and the phenylalanine closes a CDR3 of 17 amino acids. Here the CDR3 DNA is all that survives: 51 bases in frame from base 1. The sample was peripheral blood. Recombination joined TRBV3-1 (or the pseudogene TRBV3-2) with TRBJ2-7, and TRBD2 matches 9 of the central bases. This TCR was recovered from an older woman with COVID-19, enrolled during active disease. The CDR3 region has the sequence CASSQLLSGSRHYEQYF. The nucleotide sequence reads TGTGCCAGCAGCCAACTACTTAGCGGGAGTAGGCACTACGAGCAGTACTTC.